This T cell receptor (beta chain) was retrieved from a study of T cell changes during pregnancy in multiple sclerosis (dated by TCRdb to about 2019). Background on the whole study: In women with multiple sclerosis, the researchers looked at how the T cell repertoire shifted as pregnancy progressed.

CDR1 is given as SGHNT and CDR2 as YYREEE, both from the germline V gene (reference sequence). From its cysteine to its phenylalanine, the CDR3 spans 13 amino acids. Here the CDR3 DNA is all that survives: 39 bases in frame from base 1. V drops 4 bases and J drops 0 bases, leaving 6 bases in between. Concerning this clone: The antigen this receptor binds is unknown. No per-base quality is available; no much larger clone lies one base away.

The library was generated by the immunoSEQ multiplex PCR assay. TCRdb provides this immuneACCESS table in a form limited to in-frame rearrangements. Some clones are lacking; in checked studies, under half of them reflect an unresolved V gene, and why the rest are absent is not known. The sample includes roughly 65,000 clones, with more than 75% observed a single time. The top ten clones comprise roughly 1.4% of the sample. The specimen comprised peripheral blood, sampled in the third trimester of pregnancy. The sequence was collected from a female donor in good health, enrolled as a control in a pregnancy study. The chain is made from TRBV5-4 and TRBJ2-3; no confident D gene assignment can be made. The DNA sequence is given as TGTGCCAGCAGCCCACTTAGCACAGATACGCAGTATTTT. Its translation is CASSPLSTDTQYF.